This T cell receptor beta chain originates from a study of T cell responses to AZD1222 COVID-19 vaccine. Study-level points and caveats: There were mostly white British donors and more females than males, and clonal diversity was possibly underestimated.

The repertoire was sequenced with immunoSEQ multiplex PCR; TCRdb's copy has only in-frame clones and lacks some. The table lists under 170,000 clones, under 95% of them singletons, with 2.5% to 3.5% in the top ten. V gave up 0 bases and J gave up 3 bases, with 14 bases separating them. The germline gives CDR1 MGHRA, CDR2 YSYEKL. The CDR3 has 17 amino acids. With respect to this clone: Antigen: not known.

The chain joins TRBV4-1 to TRBJ2-2, with D unclear. The TCR comes from an adult who received the AZD1222 COVID-19 vaccine. The source was peripheral blood, collected 28 days after the second AZD1222 dose. This CDR3 is CASSQEVSAADTGELFF. The CDR3 DNA reads as TGCGCCAGCAGCCAAGAGGTCTCAGCCGCGGACACCGGGGAGCTGTTTTTT.